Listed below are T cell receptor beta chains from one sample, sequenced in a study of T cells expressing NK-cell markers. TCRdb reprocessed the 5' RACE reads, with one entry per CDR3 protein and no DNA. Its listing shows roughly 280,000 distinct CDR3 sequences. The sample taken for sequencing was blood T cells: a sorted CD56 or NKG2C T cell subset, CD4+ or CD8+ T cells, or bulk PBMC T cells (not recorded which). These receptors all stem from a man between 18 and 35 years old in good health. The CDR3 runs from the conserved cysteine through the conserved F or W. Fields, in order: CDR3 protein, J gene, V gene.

CASTSRGLAYEQYF TRBJ2-7 TRBV5-4
CSVESGQGGPQHF TRBJ1-5 TRBV29-1
CSVEGRASGTIYEQYF TRBJ2-7 TRBV29-1
CASSQGRRLAGFIRELFF TRBJ2-2 TRBV14
CAISGLPPQTYEQYF TRBJ2-7 TRBV10-3
CASSLVHRGWAEQYF TRBJ2-7 TRBV5-6
CASSQELTGGTDTQYF TRBJ2-3 TRBV4-3
CAISRGTSGSYAGELFF TRBJ2-2 TRBV10-3
CASGLQVFNEQFF TRBJ2-1 TRBV12-5
CASSQNTRDARGGSQYF TRBJ2-5 TRBV18
CASSQDGTRTADTQYF TRBJ2-3 TRBV4-2
CASSFAGQGAHNEQFF TRBJ2-1 TRBV28
CASSLTGTSGQKTQYF TRBJ2-5 TRBV12-3/TRBV12-4
CASSPPGRSYNEQFF TRBJ2-1 TRBV28
CSVEDHQGLNEQFF TRBJ2-1 TRBV29-1
CASRQSSGANVLTF TRBJ2-6 TRBV5-1
CASGTSGFYEQYF TRBJ2-7 TRBV5-4
CASSPPGTSGTIYNEQFF TRBJ2-1 TRBV18
CASSLVRLAGGRTSTDTQYF TRBJ2-3 TRBV11-1
CASSALIRDRGRYEQYF TRBJ2-7 TRBV27
CASSFIGASSTETQYF TRBJ2-3 TRBV12-3/TRBV12-4
CSVIEGIDEQYF TRBJ2-7 TRBV29-1
CAITEGTSGNTIYF TRBJ1-3 TRBV10-3
CASSELAGAWDAKNIQYF TRBJ2-4 TRBV5-1
CASSLGAGVLNEQFF TRBJ2-1 TRBV11-2
CASSLRPIAVPETQYF TRBJ2-5 TRBV6-8
CASSSRVQADQGLSSYNEQFF TRBJ2-1 TRBV5-1
CSARDALISGLNQPQHF TRBJ1-5 TRBV20-1
CASSLTGASGNTIYF TRBJ1-3 TRBV7-9
CASSYPDRGLAKNIQYF TRBJ2-4 TRBV4-1
CASSTAGTDLLYGYTF TRBJ1-2 TRBV12-3/TRBV12-4
CASRTSGMVGEQFF TRBJ2-1 TRBV5-1
CASSLAGREQFF TRBJ2-1 TRBV28
CASGLVISSRGNIQYF TRBJ2-4 TRBV12-5
CSARRQGAWEQYF TRBJ2-7 TRBV20-1
CSARDETSGFPSYNEQFF TRBJ2-1 TRBV20-1
CASSLNGQGTEAFF TRBJ1-1 TRBV7-2